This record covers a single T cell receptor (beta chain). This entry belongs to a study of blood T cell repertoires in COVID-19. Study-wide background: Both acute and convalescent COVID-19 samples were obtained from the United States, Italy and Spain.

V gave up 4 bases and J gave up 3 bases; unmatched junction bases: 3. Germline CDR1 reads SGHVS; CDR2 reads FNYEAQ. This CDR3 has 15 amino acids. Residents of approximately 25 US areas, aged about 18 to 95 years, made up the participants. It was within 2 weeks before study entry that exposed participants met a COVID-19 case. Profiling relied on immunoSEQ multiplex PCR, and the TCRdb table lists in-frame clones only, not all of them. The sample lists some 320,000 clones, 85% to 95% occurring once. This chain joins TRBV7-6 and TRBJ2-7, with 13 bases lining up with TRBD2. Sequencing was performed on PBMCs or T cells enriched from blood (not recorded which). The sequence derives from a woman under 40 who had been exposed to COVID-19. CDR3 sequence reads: CASSSGTSGVYEQYF. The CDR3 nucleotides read TGTGCCAGCAGCTCCGGGACTAGCGGGGTCTACGAGCAGTACTTC. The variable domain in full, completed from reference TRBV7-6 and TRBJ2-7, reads GAGVSQSPRYKVTKRGQDVALRCDPISGHVSLYWYRQALGQGPEFLTYFNYEAQQDKSGLPNDRFSAERPEGSISTLTIQRTEQRDSAMYRCASSSGTSGVYEQYFGPGTRLTVT.